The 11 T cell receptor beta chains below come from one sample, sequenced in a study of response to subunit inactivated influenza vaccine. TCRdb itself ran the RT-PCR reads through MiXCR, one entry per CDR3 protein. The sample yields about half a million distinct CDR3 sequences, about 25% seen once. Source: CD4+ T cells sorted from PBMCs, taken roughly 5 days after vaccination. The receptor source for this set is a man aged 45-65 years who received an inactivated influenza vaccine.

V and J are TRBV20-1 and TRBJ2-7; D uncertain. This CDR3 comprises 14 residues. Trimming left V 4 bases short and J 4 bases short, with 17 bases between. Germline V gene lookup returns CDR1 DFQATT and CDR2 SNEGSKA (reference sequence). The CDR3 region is CSANGRSLLYEQYF. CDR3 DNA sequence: TGCAGTGCTAACGGACGGTCTCTCCTTTACGAGCAGTACTTC.

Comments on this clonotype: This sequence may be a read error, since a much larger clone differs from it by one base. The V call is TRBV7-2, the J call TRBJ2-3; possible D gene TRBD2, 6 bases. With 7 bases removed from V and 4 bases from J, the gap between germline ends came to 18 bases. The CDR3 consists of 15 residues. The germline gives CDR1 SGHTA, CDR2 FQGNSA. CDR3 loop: CASTQLGEVSDTQYF. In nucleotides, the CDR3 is TGTGCCAGCACACAATTAGGGGAGGTGTCAGATACGCAGTATTTT.

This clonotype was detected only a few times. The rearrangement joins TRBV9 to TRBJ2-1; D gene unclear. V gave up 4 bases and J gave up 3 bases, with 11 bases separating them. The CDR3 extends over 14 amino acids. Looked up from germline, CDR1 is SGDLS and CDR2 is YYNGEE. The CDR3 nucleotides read TGTGCCAGCAGCCGTATTTTGGGCTACAATGAGCAGTTCTTC. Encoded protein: CASSRILGYNEQFF.

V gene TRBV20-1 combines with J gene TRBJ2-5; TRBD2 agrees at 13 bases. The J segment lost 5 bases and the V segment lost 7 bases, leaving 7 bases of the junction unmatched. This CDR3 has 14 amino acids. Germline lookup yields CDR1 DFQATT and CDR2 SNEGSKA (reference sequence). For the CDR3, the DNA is TGCAGTGGGCGGAAACTAGCGGGAGGGGAGACCCAGTACTTC. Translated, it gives CSGRKLAGGETQYF.

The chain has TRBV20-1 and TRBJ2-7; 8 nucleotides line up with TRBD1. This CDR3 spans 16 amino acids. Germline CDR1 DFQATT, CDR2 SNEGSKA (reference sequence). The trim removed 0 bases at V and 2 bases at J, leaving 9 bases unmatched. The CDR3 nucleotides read TGCAGTGCTAGAGATCGACAGGGGAAGGTAACCTACGAGCAGTACTTC. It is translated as CSARDRQGKVTYEQYF.

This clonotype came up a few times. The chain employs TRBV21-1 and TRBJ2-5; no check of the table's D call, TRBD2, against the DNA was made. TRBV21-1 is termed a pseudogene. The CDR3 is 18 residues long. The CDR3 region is CASSKDCTSGGYRETQYF. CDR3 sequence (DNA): TGTGCCAGCAGCAAGGATTGTACTAGCGGGGGGTATCGAGAGACCCAGTACTTC.

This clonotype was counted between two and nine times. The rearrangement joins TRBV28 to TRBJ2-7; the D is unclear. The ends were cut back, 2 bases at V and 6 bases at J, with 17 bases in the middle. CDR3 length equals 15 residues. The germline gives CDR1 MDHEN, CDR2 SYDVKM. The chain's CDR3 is CASSLGSKSLSEQYF. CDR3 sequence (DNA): TGTGCCAGCAGTTTAGGGTCCAAATCCCTGTCCGAGCAGTACTTC.

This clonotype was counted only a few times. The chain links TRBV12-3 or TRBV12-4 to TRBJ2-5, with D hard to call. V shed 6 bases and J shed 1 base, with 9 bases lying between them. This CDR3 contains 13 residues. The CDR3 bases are TGTGCCAGCAGGATCCGACGCCAAGAGACCCAGTACTTC. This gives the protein CASRIRRQETQYF.

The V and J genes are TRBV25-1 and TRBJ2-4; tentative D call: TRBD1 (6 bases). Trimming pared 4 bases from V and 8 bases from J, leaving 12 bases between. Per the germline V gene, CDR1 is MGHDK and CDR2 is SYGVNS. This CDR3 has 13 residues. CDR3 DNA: TGTGCCAGCAGTGGGGGGCTTGAGGACATTCAGTACTTC. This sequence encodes CASSGGLEDIQYF.

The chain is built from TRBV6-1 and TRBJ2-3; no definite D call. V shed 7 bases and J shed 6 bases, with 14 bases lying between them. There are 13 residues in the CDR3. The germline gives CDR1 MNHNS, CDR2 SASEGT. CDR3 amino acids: CASTNGVTDTQYF. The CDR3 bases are TGTGCCAGCACCAACGGCGTCACCGATACGCAGTATTTT.

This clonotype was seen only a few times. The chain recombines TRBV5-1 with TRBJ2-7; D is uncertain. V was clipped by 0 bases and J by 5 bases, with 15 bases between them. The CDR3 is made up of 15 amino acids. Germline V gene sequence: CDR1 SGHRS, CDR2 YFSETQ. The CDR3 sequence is CASSLDGSRSDEQYF. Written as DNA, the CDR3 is TGCGCCAGCAGCTTGGACGGCAGCCGTTCGGACGAGCAGTACTTC. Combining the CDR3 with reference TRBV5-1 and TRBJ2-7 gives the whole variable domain KAGVTQTPRYLIKTRGQQVTLSCSPISGHRSVSWYQQTPGQGLQFLFEYFSETQRNKGNFPGRFSGRQFSNSRSEMNVSTLELGDSALYLCASSLDGSRSDEQYFGPGTRLTVT.